A single TCR beta chain is shown here with its context. Its antigen is not known. These data originate in a study of glioma-infiltrating T cells. Regarding the study as a whole: Only very few CDR3 sequences appeared in both tissue and blood. Gliomas, especially low-grade, showed above-expected tissue-blood divergence; non-neoplastic patients showed below.

Using RNA template, CDR3s of TCR alpha and beta were amplified with iRepertoire arm-PCR. Tissue mRNA or PBMC total RNA, about 90-450 ng, went into one-step reverse transcription and amplification. TCRdb re-called the multiplex PCR reads with MiXCR, one entry per CDR3 protein. The sample yields around 180,000 distinct CDR3 sequences, about 46% seen once. CDR3 length: 15 amino acids. The germline V gene encodes CDR1 SNHLY and CDR2 FYNNEI. Trimming took 6 bases from V and 7 from J; bases not matched to a gene: 8. The specimen was glioma tissue, nonneoplastic brain tissue, or PBMCs (not recorded which). The receptor was isolated from a human donor with low-grade glioma or glioblastoma, undergoing nonglioma brain surgery, or in good health (not recorded which). The chain has TRBV2 and TRBJ2-3; 12 bases agree with TRBD1. CDR3 loop: CASRDGTGGANTQYF. Written as DNA, the CDR3 is TGTGCCAGCAGGGACGGGACAGGGGGCGCAAATACGCAGTATTTT.